Each of the 10 T cell receptor beta chains below was sequenced from the same sample in a study of shared clonotypes between healthy human individuals. The repertoire was sequenced with immunoSEQ multiplex PCR; TCRdb's copy has only in-frame clones and lacks some. The sample lists about 110,000 clones; around 64% were seen once. The specimen sequenced was memory CD8+ T cells sorted from blood. Noted subset: CD45RO+ cells pooled with CCR7-negative TemRA cells. The receptors come from a woman aged 25-40 years in good health.

The chain recombines TRBV4-1 with TRBJ2-2; 8 bases match TRBD2. V dropped 0 bases and J dropped 2; count of bases not matched to a gene: 5. Germline CDR1 reads MGHRA; CDR2 reads YSYEKL. This CDR3 is built from 17 residues. The CDR3 region is CASSQEAAGANTGELFF. The DNA of the CDR3 is TGCGCCAGCAGCCAAGAAGCAGCGGGAGCTAACACCGGGGAGCTGTTTTTT.

The chain joins TRBV7-3 to TRBJ2-3; no firm D call. CDR1 SGHTA and CDR2 FQGTGA come from the germline V gene. V lost 2 bases, J lost 2 bases, and 5 bases lay in between. CDR3 length: 13 amino acids. CDR3 sequence (DNA): TGTGCCAGCAGCTTAGGAATCACAGATACGCAGTATTTT. Protein product: CASSLGITDTQYF.

CDR3 sequence reads: CASSLLIGTQYF. The CDR3 DNA reads TGTGCCAGCAGCTTGTTGATCGGTACGCAGTATTTT. The chain is built from TRBV5-6 and TRBJ2-3; D call uncertain. V was clipped by 1 base and J by 8 bases, with 8 bases between them. Germline V gene data show CDR1 as SGHDT and CDR2 as YYEEEE. The CDR3 length is 12 residues.

This chain connects TRBV7-6 to TRBJ2-7; 11 bases match TRBD2. Trimming cost V 5 bases and J 3 bases; bases outside gene matches: 9. CDR3 size: 16 residues. Germline CDR1 reads SGHVS; CDR2 reads FNYEAQ. The CDR3 is CASSPSVAGGVYEQYF. Written as DNA, the CDR3 is TGTGCCAGCAGCCCGAGTGTAGCGGGAGGGGTCTACGAGCAGTACTTC.

There are many counts of this clone. CDR3 loop: CSVQTGVNYGYTF. The CDR3 bases are TGCAGCGTTCAGACAGGCGTGAACTATGGCTACACCTTC. The chain uses TRBV29-1 and TRBJ1-2; possibly TRBD1 for D (6 bases). V was shortened by 5 bases and J by 2 bases, with 12 bases between the two germline ends. The germline gives CDR1 SQVTM, CDR2 ANQGSEA. This CDR3 comprises 13 residues.

The chain combines TRBV6-4 with TRBJ2-1; 9 bases line up with TRBD2. Per germline, CDR1 MRHNA and CDR2 SNTAGT. Unmatched junction bases numbered 3, after V lost 4 bases and J lost 2 bases. The CDR3 covers 15 residues. The CDR3 DNA is TGTGCCAGCAGTGTGGTAGCGGGAGCCTACAATGAGCAGTTCTTC. This translates into CASSVVAGAYNEQFF.

The chain couples TRBV5-8 to TRBJ2-1; tentatively, D is TRBD1 (7 bases). Germline lookup yields CDR1 SGHTS and CDR2 YDEGEE. The CDR3 is 16 residues long. V lost 4 bases and J lost 1, with 15 bases in between. The CDR3 spells CASSPEGARSYNEQFF. The CDR3 DNA follows: TGTGCCAGCAGCCCGGAGGGGGCTAGGTCCTACAATGAGCAGTTCTTC.

This clone turned up a few times. V and J are TRBV25-1 and TRBJ2-1; 9 nucleotides align to TRBD1. This CDR3 contains 17 residues. In germline, CDR1 is MGHDK, CDR2 SYGVNS. Losses at the gene ends were 4 bases for V and 2 bases for J; bases not matched to a gene: 9. CDR3 in amino acids: CASSGGQGFRPYNEQFF. CDR3 DNA sequence: TGTGCCAGCAGTGGCGGACAGGGGTTTCGGCCCTACAATGAGCAGTTCTTC.

The chain joins TRBV10-2 to TRBJ2-3; 8 bases align to TRBD1. With V trimmed by 6 bases and J by 10 bases, 15 bases remained unmatched. Germline V CDR1 and CDR2: WSHSY, SAAADI. This CDR3 spans 15 amino acids. The CDR3: CASSDRGGGWMPQYF. CDR3 in DNA: TGCGCCAGCAGCGACAGGGGTGGGGGTTGGATGCCGCAGTATTTT.

The V and J genes are TRBV4-1 and TRBJ2-2; 11 nucleotides line up with TRBD1. CDR1 is MGHRA, CDR2 YSYEKL, per germline. CDR3 length: 16 residues. The ends lost 6 bases at V and 7 bases at J; junction bases unmatched: 10. The CDR3 reads CASREVGTGGVGELFF. The CDR3 DNA reads as TGCGCCAGCAGAGAGGTTGGGACAGGGGGGGTCGGGGAGCTGTTTTTT.